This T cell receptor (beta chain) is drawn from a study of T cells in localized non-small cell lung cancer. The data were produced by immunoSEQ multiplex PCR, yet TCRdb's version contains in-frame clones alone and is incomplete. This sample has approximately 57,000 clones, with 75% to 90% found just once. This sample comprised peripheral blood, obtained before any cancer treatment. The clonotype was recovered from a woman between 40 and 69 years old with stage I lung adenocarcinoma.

The CDR3 DNA reads as TGTGCCAGCAGCTTAATAGGACAGGTATTTGGCTACACCTTC. It codes for CASSLIGQVFGYTF. The chain combines TRBV7-2 with TRBJ1-2; 7 nucleotides agree with TRBD1. CDR1 is SGHTA, CDR2 FQGNSA, per germline. With 2 bases clipped from V and 7 bases from J, the junction kept 7 bases outside the gene matches. This CDR3 spans 14 amino acids.